The entry that follows covers one TCR beta chain sequence. What it binds is not known. 5'RACE template switching with UMIs generated TCR beta cDNA. TCRdb reworked the 5' RACE reads into one entry per CDR3 protein, no DNA. In total, the table holds hundreds of thousands of distinct CDR3 sequences. This CDR3 has 16 residues. Germline V gene sequence: CDR1 MDHEN, CDR2 SYDVKM. The entry originates in a study of T cells expressing NK-cell markers. Study as a whole: From sorted CD3+CD56+NKG2C+, CD3+CD56+NKG2C- and CD3+CD56-NKG2C+ T cells came the TCR beta repertoires. Just one sequenced donor of eight was HCMV-seronegative, while seven were seropositive.

Study-wide findings and caveats: NKG2C+ dominant clonotype frequencies in 5 or 6 donors were roughly 1.0-7.0% of CD8+ T cells.

Sample: blood T cells: a sorted CD56 or NKG2C T cell subset, CD4+ or CD8+ T cells, or bulk PBMC T cells (not recorded which). The V call is TRBV28, the J call TRBJ1-1; TCRdb names TRBD1, which stays unverified in the absence of DNA. This receptor was obtained from a man aged 18-70 years in good health. The CDR3 sequence is CAGGGGGISGYTEAFF.